The 24 T cell receptor beta chains below all came from one sample that was sequenced in a study of technical replicates of blood from a few donors. Assay: immunoSEQ multiplex PCR; the TCRdb copy retains only in-frame clones and omits some. Of tens of thousands of clones listed, roughly 94% were seen once; the top ten hold roughly 0.35%. Sequenced material: T cells isolated from PBMCs. Receptors originate from a human donor in good health.

The CDR3 DNA follows: TGTGCCAGCAGTCTTCCCGGGAGTTTCTCCTACGAGCAGTACTTC. This encodes CASSLPGSFSYEQYF. The chain uses TRBV6-8 and TRBJ2-7; D is possibly TRBD2 (6 bases). Germline V CDR1 and CDR2: MNHGY, SAAAGT. The CDR3 runs 15 residues. V was cut by 5 bases and J by 0 bases, with 14 bases left in between.

The rearrangement joins TRBV6-5 to TRBJ1-4, with D possibly TRBD1 on 5 matching bases. CDR3 length: 15 residues. V lost 4 bases to trimming and J lost 0 bases, with 9 bases between them. CDR1 and CDR2 (germline): MNHEY, SVGAGI. CDR3 sequence: CASSSQGATNEKLFF. The CDR3 nucleotides are TGTGCCAGCAGTTCTCAGGGTGCAACTAATGAAAAACTGTTTTTT.

The chain is built from TRBV14 and TRBJ2-1, with a possible D match to TRBD1 (5 bases). Per the germline V gene, CDR1 is SGHDN and CDR2 is FVKESK. V lost 0 bases to trimming and J lost 6 bases, with 18 bases between them. The CDR3 consists of 17 residues. Here the CDR3 reads CASSQDGAGKTFNEQFF. The CDR3 nucleotides are TGTGCCAGCAGCCAAGATGGGGCAGGCAAAACTTTCAATGAGCAGTTCTTC.

The chain recombines TRBV29-1 with TRBJ2-1; 9 bases agree with TRBD2. Germline V gene sequence: CDR1 SQVTM, CDR2 ANQGSEA. V gave up 5 bases and J gave up 2 bases; unmatched junction bases: 7. The CDR3 length is 15 residues. CDR3 nucleotides: TGCAGCGTTACAAAGCGGGAGGCCCCCTACAATGAGCAGTTCTTC. It yields the protein CSVTKREAPYNEQFF.

The chain uses TRBV10-1 and TRBJ1-5; D possibly corresponds to TRBD1 (6 bases). Per the germline V gene, CDR1 is WNHNN and CDR2 is SYGVQD (reference sequence). Trimming stripped 8 bases from V and 3 bases from J, with 14 bases between. The CDR3 is made up of 14 amino acids. The CDR3 DNA sequence: TGCGCCAGCGGCGGGGGCTCAGACAATCAGCCCCAGCATTTT. It is translated as CASGGGSDNQPQHF.

This chain connects TRBV6-1 to TRBJ2-7; TRBD1 aligns across 10 bases. The CDR3 has 13 amino acids. With 7 bases clipped from V and 3 bases from J, the junction kept 3 bases outside the gene matches. CDR1 and CDR2 from the germline V gene are MNHNS and SASEGT. As DNA, the CDR3 is TGTGCCAGCAAAGGGACAGGGGACTACGAGCAGTACTTC. Translating gives CASKGTGDYEQYF.

The J gene is TRBJ2-1, the V gene TRBV7-3, with 8 bases aligning to TRBD1. Unmatched junction bases numbered 5, after V lost 10 bases and J lost 6 bases. The CDR3 has 12 amino acids. CDR1 is SGHTA and CDR2 is FQGTGA in the germline V gene. The CDR3 protein is CAKGQGGNEQFF. CDR3 nucleotides: TGTGCCAAAGGACAGGGCGGCAATGAGCAGTTCTTC.

The genes are TRBV4-1 and TRBJ2-2; the match to TRBD2 covers 8 bases. V shed 1 base, J shed 3 bases, and the junction held 4 bases outside the gene matches. This CDR3 is 16 amino acids long. Germline values: CDR1 MGHRA, CDR2 YSYEKL. The CDR3 region has the DNA TGCGCCAGCAGCCAAGGGACTAGCAGCGACACCGGGGAGCTGTTTTTT. It specifies CASSQGTSSDTGELFF.

This chain joins TRBV19 and TRBJ1-4; 7 nucleotides align to TRBD1. CDR3 size: 15 residues. J lost 4 bases, V lost 2 bases, and 4 bases had no gene match. From germline, CDR1 is LNHDA and CDR2 SQIVND (reference sequence). CDR3 amino acids: CASSIRGQLNEKLFF. The DNA for the CDR3 is TGTGCCAGTAGTATAAGGGGACAGCTTAATGAAAAACTGTTTTTT.

This clone appeared a single time. The V call is TRBV6-5, the J call TRBJ2-1; TRBD2 aligns across 10 bases. In germline, CDR1 is MNHEY, CDR2 SVGAGI. The CDR3 consists of 15 residues. J lost 5 bases, V lost 5 bases, and 6 bases had no gene match. This CDR3 reads CASSRLAGANNEQFF. The CDR3 bases are TGTGCCAGCAGTCGCCTAGCGGGAGCAAACAATGAGCAGTTCTTC.

The chain links TRBV10-3 to TRBJ2-1, with 7 bases fitting TRBD2. This CDR3 comprises 15 residues. The germline CDR1 and CDR2 sequences are ENHRY and SYGVKD. Unmatched junction bases numbered 11, after V lost 5 bases and J lost 7 bases. The chain's CDR3 is CAISYPRELGNEQFF. Here the CDR3 DNA reads TGTGCCATCAGTTACCCGCGGGAGCTAGGGAATGAGCAGTTCTTC.

J is TRBJ1-5 and V is TRBV18; D call uncertain. CDR1 is KGHSH and CDR2 is LQKENI in the germline V gene. CDR3 size: 14 residues. V lost 2 bases to trimming and J lost 6 bases, with 11 bases between them. The CDR3 is CASSPGVASQPQHF. CDR3 nucleotides: TGTGCCAGCTCACCAGGAGTAGCAAGTCAGCCCCAGCATTTT.

This clone was seen a few times. CDR3 sequence reads: CASSSKGQLYEQYF. The CDR3 DNA follows: TGTGCCAGCAGCTCGAAAGGACAGCTCTACGAGCAGTACTTC. The chain is built from TRBV5-4 and TRBJ2-7, with D perhaps matching TRBD1 (6 bases). CDR3 length: 14 amino acids. The germline gives CDR1 SGHNT, CDR2 YYREEE (reference sequence). Trimming pared 3 bases from V and 3 bases from J, leaving 13 bases between. Full variable domain (remainder filled in from reference TRBV5-4 and TRBJ2-7): ETGVTQSPTHLIKTRGQQVTLRCSSQSGHNTVSWYQQALGQGPQFIFQYYREEENGRGNFPPRFSGLQFPNYSSELNVNALELDDSALYLCASSSKGQLYEQYFGPGTRLTVT.

Here the CDR3 DNA reads TGTGCCAGCAGCGAGCTAAGGGGCGGGAGCTTCAGCGAGCAGTACTTC. Encoded protein: CASSELRGGSFSEQYF. The J gene is TRBJ2-7, the V gene TRBV9, with TRBD2 identical over 7 bases. CDR1 and CDR2 (germline): SGDLS, YYNGEE. V shed 3 bases and J 6 bases; nucleotides not matched to a gene: 15. The CDR3 extends over 16 amino acids. The full variable domain, with the rest looked up from reference TRBV9 and TRBJ2-7, is DSGVTQTPKHLITATGQRVTLRCSPRSGDLSVYWYQQSLDQGLQFLIQYYNGEERAKGNILERFSAQQFPDLHSELNLSSLELGDSALYFCASSELRGGSFSEQYFGPGTRLTVT.

The chain joins TRBV7-3 to TRBJ2-7; D gene ambiguous. The CDR3 is made up of 14 amino acids. Germline V CDR1 and CDR2: SGHTA, FQGTGA. Trimming cost V 4 bases and J 0 bases, with 10 bases left between them. CDR3 coding DNA: TGTGCCAGCAGCTCCCTAGTGGGCTCCTACGAGCAGTACTTC. It codes for CASSSLVGSYEQYF.

The chain has TRBV6-6 and TRBJ2-7, with 7 nucleotides matching TRBD2. The CDR3 spans 12 residues. V dropped 11 bases and J dropped 6; count of bases not matched to a gene: 10. Germline CDR1 MNHNY, CDR2 SVGAGI (reference sequence). CDR3 amino acids: CAATPTGGEQYF. The CDR3 bases are TGTGCCGCCACCCCGACGGGGGGCGAGCAGTACTTC.

J is TRBJ1-1 and V is TRBV14, with D hard to call. Germline CDR1 reads SGHDN; CDR2 reads FVKESK. Trimming pared 4 bases from V and 4 bases from J, leaving 10 bases between. The CDR3 has 13 residues. CDR3 bases: TGTGCCAGCAGCCCGGGGAGGAGCACTGAAGCTTTCTTT. This translates into CASSPGRSTEAFF.

As concerns this clone: Other DNA sequences in this specimen translate into the identical CDR3. This sequence joins TRBV27 and TRBJ1-1; D is ambiguous. Per the germline V gene, CDR1 is MNHEY and CDR2 is SMNVEV (reference sequence). The germline V and J ends were trimmed by 2 bases and 0 bases, with 4 bases remaining between them. The CDR3 is made up of 13 amino acids. The CDR3 region has the DNA TGTGCCAGCAGTTTAACGGTGAACACTGAAGCTTTCTTT. It codes for CASSLTVNTEAFF.

V is TRBV5-4 and J is TRBJ2-2, with D perhaps matching TRBD2 (6 bases). The ends were cut back, 1 base at V and 6 bases at J, with 13 bases in the middle. Germline loops: CDR1 SGHNT, CDR2 YYREEE (reference sequence). The CDR3 runs to 15 residues. CDR3 sequence (DNA): TGTGCCAGCAGCTTGCCGGGAGTGGGGCCCGGGGAGCTGTTTTTT. Translation gives CASSLPGVGPGELFF.

The chain employs TRBV2 and TRBJ2-5, with TRBD2 matching 8 bases. CDR3 size: 13 residues. Germline trimming cut 7 bases from V and 2 bases from J; bases unmatched to any gene: 3. Germline CDR1 reads SNHLY; CDR2 reads FYNNEI. CDR3 nucleotide sequence: TGTGCCAGCAACTCGGGAGGGCAAGAGACCCAGTACTTC. As protein: CASNSGGQETQYF.

J is TRBJ2-7 and V is TRBV29-1; 9 bases map to TRBD1. The junction had 12 bases not matched to a gene; V was cut back by 8 bases and J by 4 bases. CDR3 length equals 14 residues. Germline V gene lookup returns CDR1 SQVTM and CDR2 ANQGSEA. CDR3 in DNA: TGCAGCATAAGACTCGGGACAGGGAAATACGAGCAGTACTTC. This encodes CSIRLGTGKYEQYF.

The chain couples TRBV23-1 to TRBJ2-7, with D uncertain. TRBV23-1 is treated as an ORF (open reading frame) with a function not yet certain. There are 15 residues in the CDR3. V was clipped by 0 bases and J by 6 bases, with 15 bases between them. The CDR3 DNA reads TGCGCCAGCAGTCAATCGGCAGGTGGGCACGTCGAGCAGTACTTC. It translates to CASSQSAGGHVEQYF.

This CDR3 is CASSQDLALSYNEQFF. The CDR3, as DNA: TGCGCCAGCAGCCAAGATCTAGCCCTTTCGTACAATGAGCAGTTCTTC. The chain recombines TRBV4-1 with TRBJ2-1; tentatively, D is TRBD2 (5 bases). V was pared by 0 bases and J by 4 bases, with 13 bases between. This CDR3 region has 16 residues. Germline assignment: CDR1 MGHRA and CDR2 YSYEKL.

This chain uses TRBV6-4 with TRBJ1-2; 9 bases are a match to TRBD1. J was trimmed by 4 bases and V by 6 bases; bases with no gene match: 9. Germline assignment: CDR1 MRHNA and CDR2 SNTAGT. The CDR3 is made up of 15 amino acids. The CDR3 DNA sequence: TGTGCCAGCAGCGTTACCGGGACAGGGTCCTATGGCTACACCTTC. This encodes CASSVTGTGSYGYTF.